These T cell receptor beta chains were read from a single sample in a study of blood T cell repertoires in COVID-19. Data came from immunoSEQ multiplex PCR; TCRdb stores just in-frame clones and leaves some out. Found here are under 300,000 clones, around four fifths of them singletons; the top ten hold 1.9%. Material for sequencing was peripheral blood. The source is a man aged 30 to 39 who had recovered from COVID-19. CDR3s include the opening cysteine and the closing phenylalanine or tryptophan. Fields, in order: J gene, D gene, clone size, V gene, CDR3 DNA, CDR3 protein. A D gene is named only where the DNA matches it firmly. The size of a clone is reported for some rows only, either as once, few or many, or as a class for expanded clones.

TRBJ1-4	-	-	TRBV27	TGTGCCAGCCGCTTAAGGGGAATGGGTGAAAAACTGTTTTTT	CASRLRGMGEKLFF
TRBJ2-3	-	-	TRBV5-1	TGCGCCAGCAGCTGGGCTCAAGGTACGCAGTATTTT	CASSWAQGTQYF
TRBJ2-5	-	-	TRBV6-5	TGTGCCAGCAGTAGGTCCAGGGTGGGAGAGACCCAGTACTTC	CASSRSRVGETQYF
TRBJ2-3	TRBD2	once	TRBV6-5	TGTGCCAGCAGTTATACTGGAGCGGGGGCCACAGATACGCAGTATTTT	CASSYTGAGATDTQYF
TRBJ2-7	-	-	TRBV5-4	TGTGCCAGCAGCTTTCAAGGGGGTTCGGACGAGCAGTACTTC	CASSFQGGSDEQYF
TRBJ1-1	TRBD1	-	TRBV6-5	TGTGCCAGCAAGAGGGTTGGGACAGGGGACACTGAAGCTTTCTTT	CASKRVGTGDTEAFF
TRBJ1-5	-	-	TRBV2	TGTGCCAGCAGTGAAGCGGGCAGCTATCAGCCCCAGCATTTT	CASSEAGSYQPQHF
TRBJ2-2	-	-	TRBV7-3	TGTGCCAGCAGCCTATACCCCCGCGGCACTGGCACCGGGGAGCTGTTTTTT	CASSLYPRGTGTGELFF
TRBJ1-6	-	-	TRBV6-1	TGTGCCAGCAGTGAATCGACAAATTCACCCCTCCACTTT	CASSESTNSPLHF
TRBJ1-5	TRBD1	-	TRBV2	TGTGCCAGCAGTGAACGGACAGGCTGGGAGCCCCAGCATTTT	CASSERTGWEPQHF
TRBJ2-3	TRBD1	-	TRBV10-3	TGTGCCATCAGTGAGCAACCGGGACAGGGGAGGACAGATACGCAGTATTTT	CAISEQPGQGRTDTQYF
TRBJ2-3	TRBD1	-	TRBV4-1	TGCGCCAGCAGCGTAACAGGGGGCGGTACGCAGTATTTT	CASSVTGGGTQYF
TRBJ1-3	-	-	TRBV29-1	TGCAGCGTTGTACAATCTGGAAACACCATATATTTT	CSVVQSGNTIYF
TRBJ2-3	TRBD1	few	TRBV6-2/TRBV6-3	TGTGCCAGCAGTTTCGGACAGGGGGCAGATACGCAGTATTTT	CASSFGQGADTQYF
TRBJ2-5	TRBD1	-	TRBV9	TGTGCCAGCAGCCGCATCGACAGGGCCCAAGAGACCCAGTACTTC	CASSRIDRAQETQYF
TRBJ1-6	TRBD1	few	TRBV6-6	TGTGCCAGCAGTAAAAGGACAGGACCAGTTAATTCACCCCTCCACTTT	CASSKRTGPVNSPLHF
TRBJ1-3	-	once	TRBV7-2	TGTGCCAGCAGCTTAGTTGCAGTCCTCTCTGGAAACACCATATATTTT	CASSLVAVLSGNTIYF
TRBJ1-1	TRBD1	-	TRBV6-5	TGTGCCAGCAGACAGGGGGTAATTTACACTGAAGCTTTCTTT	CASRQGVIYTEAFF
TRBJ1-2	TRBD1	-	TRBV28	TGTGCCAGCAGTTTAAGGGCAGGGGGCCGTTACTATGGCTACACCTTC	CASSLRAGGRYYGYTF
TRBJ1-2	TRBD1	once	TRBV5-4	TGTGCCAGCAGTCCAAGACAGGGGTACCACTATGGCTACACCTTC	CASSPRQGYHYGYTF
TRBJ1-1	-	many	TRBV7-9	TGTGCCAGCAGCGCCCAGACAGGGAACACTGAAGCTTTCTTT	CASSAQTGNTEAFF
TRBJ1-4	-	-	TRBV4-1	TGCGCCAGCAGCCAAGAAGCGGGAGGCGAAAAACTGTTTTTT	CASSQEAGGEKLFF
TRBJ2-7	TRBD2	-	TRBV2	TGTGCCAGCAGTGAAGCGCGGGCTAGCGGGGGGAAAAGAAGGCACGAGCAGTACTTC	CASSEARASGGKRRHEQYF
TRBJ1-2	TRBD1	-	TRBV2	TGTGCCAGCAGGGGACAGGTGGGGATTTATGGCTACACCTTC	CASRGQVGIYGYTF
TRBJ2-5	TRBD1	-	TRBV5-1	TGCGCCAGCAGCAGGACAGGGGACCCTTTACAAGAGACCCAGTACTTC	CASSRTGDPLQETQYF
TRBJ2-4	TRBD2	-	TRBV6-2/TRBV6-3	TGTGCCAGCAGTTGGGAAAGGACTAGCGGGGGTGTAACAGCCAAAAACATTCAGTACTTC	CASSWERTSGGVTAKNIQYF
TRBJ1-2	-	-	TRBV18	TGTGCCAGCTCACCATCAGGTCTCGGGAACTACACCTTC	CASSPSGLGNYTF
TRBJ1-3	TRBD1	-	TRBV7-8	TGTGCCAGCAGTCTTACAGGGGATGGAAACACCATATATTTT	CASSLTGDGNTIYF
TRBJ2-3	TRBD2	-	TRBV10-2	TGCGCCAGCGCGGGGACTAGCGGGGGGGATACGCAGTATTTT	CASAGTSGGDTQYF
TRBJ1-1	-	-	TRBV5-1	TGCGCCAGCAGCCCTGAGGGCAGCACTGAAGCTTTCTTT	CASSPEGSTEAFF
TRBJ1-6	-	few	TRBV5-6	TGTGCCAGCAGCTTGGGGGACACAAGTTATAATTCACCCCTCCACTTT	CASSLGDTSYNSPLHF
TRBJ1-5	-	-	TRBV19	TGTGCCAGTAGGGGCTATACATGGAGCAATCAGCCCCAGCATTTT	CASRGYTWSNQPQHF
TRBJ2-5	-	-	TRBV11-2	TGTGCCAGCAGCCCGAATTGGTTTGAGGAGACCCAGTACTTC	CASSPNWFEETQYF
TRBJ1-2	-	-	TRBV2	TGTGCCAGCAGTTACAACAGGGTCGCCTATGGCTACACCTTC	CASSYNRVAYGYTF
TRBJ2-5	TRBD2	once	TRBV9	TGTGCCAGCAGCGCGACTAGCGGGGGGGCCCAAGAGACCCAGTACTTC	CASSATSGGAQETQYF
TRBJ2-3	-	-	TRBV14	TGTGCCAGCAGCTCCACAGGGCCAGATACGCAGTATTTT	CASSSTGPDTQYF